What follows are 9 T cell receptor beta chains derived from one specimen sequenced in a study of kidney transplant recipient with SARS-CoV-2 infection. TCRdb redid the calling of the reads with MiXCR, one entry per CDR3 protein. The table includes roughly 250,000 distinct CDR3 sequences, less than 35% detected once. Sequenced material: a blood sample, taken at baseline and on day 111 from a kidney transplant recipient. The receptor set was obtained from a male patient younger than 45 who had COVID-19 and was a kidney transplant recipient. Some of these T cells may belong to the graft donor.

In this sample, this clonotype turned up many times. At one end the junction does not follow the germline gene, possibly because of a read error. V usage is TRBV5-1 and J usage is TRBJ1-1; D not certain. The germline V gene encodes CDR1 SGHRS and CDR2 YFSETQ. This CDR3 is 13 amino acids long. CDR3 amino acids: CASSLELNTEAFF. The DNA of the CDR3 is TGTGCCAGCAGCTTAGAACTGAACACTGAAGCTTTCTTT. The full variable domain, with the rest looked up from reference TRBV5-1 and TRBJ1-1, is KAGVTQTPRYLIKTRGQQVTLSCSPISGHRSVSWYQQTPGQGLQFLFEYFSETQRNKGNFPGRFSGRQFSNSRSEMNVSTLELGDSALYLCASSLELNTEAFFGQGTRLTVV.

A note on this clonotype: Relative to the germline gene, one junction end is altered; a read error may explain this. The gene calls are TRBV16 and TRBJ1-2, with no clear D. Germline CDR1 KGHSY, CDR2 FQNENV. The CDR3 runs 17 residues. CDR3 amino acids: CASSIGRVVRKTYGYTF. In DNA, the CDR3 is TGCGCCAGCAGCATTGGTAGGGTCGTTAGAAAGACCTATGGCTACACCTTC.

Regarding this clonotype: A much larger clone differs from this one at a single base, so this may be a read error. This chain joins TRBV7-2 and TRBJ2-2; a possible D gene is TRBD2 (5 bases). This CDR3 has 14 amino acids. V lost 5 bases and J lost 8, with 15 bases in between. Per germline, CDR1 SGHTA and CDR2 FQGNSA. This chain's CDR3 is CTSSEPSRSGELFF. In DNA, the CDR3 is TGTACCAGCAGCGAGCCTAGCCGGAGTGGGGAGCTGTTTTTT.

With regard to this clonotype: A much larger clone lies a single base off, so this may be a read error. The chain couples TRBV3-1 to TRBJ2-2, with D uncertain. CDR3 length: 18 residues. From germline, CDR1 is LGHDT and CDR2 YNNKEL (reference sequence). Deletions cut 5 bases from V and 5 bases from J, with 24 bases between. The CDR3 region is CASSSEHPVSGLTGELFF. CDR3 nucleotides: TGTGCCAGCAGCAGTGAACATCCCGTTTCAGGCTTGACCGGGGAGCTGTTTTTT. The variable domain in full, with the rest retrieved from reference TRBV3-1 and TRBJ2-2, is DTAVSQTPKYLVTQMGNDKSIKCEQNLGHDTMYWYKQDSKKFLKIMFSYNNKELIINETVPNRFSPKSPDKAHLNLHINSLELGDSAVYFCASSSEHPVSGLTGELFFGEGSRLTVL.

In its sample, this clonotype was seen many times. This chain uses TRBV30 with TRBJ1-2; weak D call: TRBD1 (6 bases). The V gene's germline CDR1 is GTSNPN and CDR2 SVGIG (reference sequence). Deletions cut 1 base from V and 8 bases from J, with 20 bases between. There are 15 residues in the CDR3. The CDR3 DNA reads TGTGCCTGGAGTGGACTGGCAGGGGCCCAAATCGGCTACACCTTC. This codes for CAWSGLAGAQIGYTF.

V is TRBV5-3 and J is TRBJ1-6, with TRBD1 matching over 9 bases. TRBV5-3 is classed as an ORF, of uncertain function. This CDR3 is 14 amino acids long. V lost 6 bases, J lost 7 bases, and 5 bases stayed unmatched. The CDR3 spells CARNSGQGNSPLHF. Written as DNA, the CDR3 is TGTGCCAGAAACTCCGGACAGGGGAATTCACCCCTCCACTTT.

This clonotype was recorded many times. CDR3 residues: CASSLDGSYEQYF. The CDR3 region has the DNA TGTGCCAGCAGCTTGGACGGCTCCTACGAGCAGTACTTC. This chain joins TRBV7-9 and TRBJ2-7; D ambiguous. The CDR3 totals 13 residues. The germline gives CDR1 SEHNR, CDR2 FQNEAQ (reference sequence). Between the trimmed V and J ends, which lost 3 bases and 0 bases, there was a span of 6 bases.

This clonotype was detected many times. This chain connects TRBV20-1 to TRBJ1-1, with D possibly matching TRBD1 (5 bases). Germline-derived CDR1 and CDR2 are DFQATT and SNEGSKA (reference sequence). This CDR3 region has 14 residues. With 0 bases removed from V and 5 bases from J, the gap between germline ends came to 13 bases. CDR3 sequence reads: CSARDIGGGTEAFF. CDR3 nucleotides: TGCAGTGCTAGAGACATCGGGGGAGGGACTGAAGCTTTCTTT.

The CDR3 sequence: CATSTVCSTRKTYGYTF. The CDR3 region has the DNA TGTGCCACCAGTACGGTCTGTAGTACCAGAAAGACCTATGGCTACACCTTC. The chain employs TRBV24-1 and TRBJ1-2; D is unclear. V gave up 6 bases and J gave up 4 bases, with 23 bases separating them. CDR1 and CDR2 (germline): KGHDR, SFDVKD. The CDR3 runs 17 residues.